This T cell receptor (beta chain) emerged from a study of vaccination effects on CD4 cells after COVID-19. Study-level information: Every well housed two million PBMC, which grew in culture alongside 9 to 10 IU/ml IL-2 and 10 ug/ml peptides.

It was after nine to eleven days of culture that CD4+ T cells were isolated. Absence of prior SARS-CoV-2 infection characterized the vaccine recipients, who showed negative nucleocapsid antibodies. CDR3 length equals 15 residues. The V and J ends lost 8 bases and 0 bases respectively, with 14 bases between them. Germline V lookup: CDR1 MNHEY, CDR2 SVGAGI. The study, taken as a whole, reports: Marked contraction was observed in infection-induced and vaccine-induced clones late after vaccination.

As concerns this clone: Its antigen remains unidentified.

TCRdb's table, derived via immunoSEQ multiplex PCR, lists solely in-frame clones and lacks some. This table has around 40,000 clones, around 63% appearing once. V and J are TRBV6-5 and TRBJ1-5; no reliable D call. This receptor was obtained from a human donor who received a COVID-19 vaccine. Here the sequenced sample was CD4+ T cells from PBMCs cultured without peptide, taken before COVID-19 vaccination. This chain's CDR3 is CASGFQPYSNQPQHF. The CDR3, as DNA: TGTGCCAGCGGCTTTCAACCATATAGCAATCAGCCCCAGCATTTT.